Listed below are T cell receptor beta chains from one sample, sequenced in a study of T-cell reconstitution after alpha-beta-depleted transplantation in children. TCRdb itself ran the PCR reads through MiXCR, one entry per CDR3 protein. The top ten hold around 2.5% of the sample, which has 200,000 to 300,000 distinct CDR3 sequences, approximately 12% seen once. Material: PBMCs from the stem cell graft donor, obtained from the stem cell graft. The receptors were sampled from a human donor who donated a stem cell graft to a child with acute lymphoblastic leukemia. Both conserved end residues are part of each CDR3. D genes are given only for firm matches. Only part of the rows carry a size: once, few, many, or a class if the clone is expanded.

>-|-|TRBJ2-7|TRBV15
CATSPRTRDTYEQYF
TGTGCCACCAGCCCCAGGACCAGGGATACCTACGAGCAGTACTTC
>-|few|TRBJ1-5|TRBV20-1
CSARDPLSNQPQHF
TGCAGTGCTAGAGATCCCCTTAGCAATCAGCCCCAGCATTTT
>-|many|TRBJ1-6|TRBV7-9
CASSPPLNSPLHF
TGTGCCAGCAGCCCCCCACTGAATTCACCCCTCCACTTT
>-|-|TRBJ2-5|TRBV15
CATSSVSGSNQETQYF
TGTGCCACCAGCAGCGTGTCGGGCAGTAACCAAGAGACCCAGTACTTC
>TRBD1|many|TRBJ2-5|TRBV9
CASSVQGAGETQYF
TGTGCCAGCAGCGTGCAGGGGGCAGGCGAGACCCAGTACTTC
>-|many|TRBJ1-3|TRBV10-3
CAISATLGGGSGNTIYF
TGTGCCATCAGCGCGACCCTAGGAGGCGGATCTGGAAACACCATATATTTT
>-|-|TRBJ1-1|TRBV5-1
CASSGGTGTEAFF
TGCGCCAGCAGCGGAGGGACGGGCACTGAAGCTTTCTTT
>-|-|TRBJ1-4|TRBV30
CAWSVPVSKEKLFF
TGTGCCTGGAGTGTACCGGTATCGAAGGAAAAACTGTTTTTT
>-|-|TRBJ2-1|TRBV6-2/TRBV6-3
CASSPDRQIYNEQFF
TGTGCCAGCAGCCCAGACAGACAGATTTACAATGAGCAGTTCTTC
>TRBD2|-|TRBJ2-7|TRBV10-3
CAIKGLAGGPSSYEQYF
TGTGCCATCAAGGGACTAGCGGGGGGCCCGAGCTCCTACGAGCAGTACTTC
>TRBD2|few|TRBJ2-1|TRBV19
CASSISSGYRGGEQFF
TGTGCCAGTAGTATTTCGTCGGGCTACCGCGGGGGTGAGCAGTTCTTC
>-|once|TRBJ1-4|TRBV28
CASSLNVETGDENCFF
-
>-|many|TRBJ2-5|TRBV6-5
CASSYGTVKETQYF
TGTGCCAGCAGTTATGGGACGGTTAAAGAGACCCAGTACTTC
>TRBD1|-|TRBJ1-2|TRBV3-1
CAFSAQSGRGRTEDYGYTF
TGTGCCTTCAGCGCCCAGTCCGGCAGGGGGCGCACGGAGGACTATGGCTACACCTTC
>TRBD1|many|TRBJ1-5|TRBV20-1
CSARTGAHSNQPQHF
TGCAGTGCTCGCACAGGGGCCCATAGCAATCAGCCCCAGCATTTT
>-|many|TRBJ2-2|TRBV19
CASSTRQTNTGELFF
TGTGCCAGTAGCACGAGACAGACAAACACCGGGGAGCTGTTTTTT
>-|many|TRBJ2-7|TRBV3-1
CASSLRRMPSHYEQYF
TGTGCCAGCAGCCTAAGACGGATGCCTAGCCACTACGAGCAGTACTTC
>-|many|TRBJ1-2|TRBV20-1
CSARTRTYGYTF
TGCAGTGCTAGGACCCGGACTTATGGCTACACCTTC
>-|many|TRBJ2-7|TRBV6-2/TRBV6-3
CASSYAADATYEQYF
TGTGCCAGCAGTTACGCAGCAGATGCCACCTACGAGCAGTACTTC
>-|many|TRBJ1-2|TRBV12-3/TRBV12-4
CASTNPDSPGSYGYTF
TGTGCCAGCACCAACCCCGACAGTCCCGGGTCCTATGGCTACACCTTC
>-|many|TRBJ1-2|TRBV7-2
CASSILTGNYGYTF
TGTGCCAGCAGCATACTGACAGGCAACTATGGCTACACCTTC
>-|few|TRBJ1-5|TRBV7-2
CASSLGVSQPQHF
TGTGCCAGCAGCTTAGGAGTAAGTCAGCCCCAGCATTTT
>-|many|TRBJ2-2|TRBV7-2
CASSLDPTGELFF
TGTGCCAGCAGCCTAGACCCCACCGGGGAGCTGTTTTTT
>TRBD1|many|TRBJ1-3|TRBV6-1
CASRHNSRGLAGNTIYF
TGTGCCAGCAGGCATAACTCCAGGGGGCTCGCTGGAAACACCATATATTTT
>-|-|TRBJ2-4|TRBV14
CASSLAWKNSQYF
TGTGCCAGCAGCCTGGCCTGGAAAAACAGTCAGTACTTC
>-|many|TRBJ2-5|TRBV11-3
CASSLMAQETQYF
TGTGCCAGCAGCTTAATGGCCCAAGAGACCCAGTACTTC
>-|many|TRBJ2-5|TRBV7-2
CASSFRQTETQYF
TGTGCCAGCAGCTTTCGGCAGACGGAGACCCAGTACTTC
>-|many|TRBJ1-1|TRBV12-3/TRBV12-4
CASSLSHYTEAFF
TGTGCCAGCAGTTTATCACACTACACTGAAGCTTTCTTT
>-|-|TRBJ2-7|TRBV20-1
CSARIGLREQYF
TGCAGTGCTCGCATAGGACTACGAGAGCAGTACTTC
>-|-|TRBJ2-7|TRBV19
CASSKGEREQYF
TGTGCCAGTAGTAAGGGGGAACGCGAGCAGTACTTC
>-|-|TRBJ2-2|TRBV6-1
CASSSGSGTGELFF
TGTGCCAGCAGTAGCGGATCGGGCACCGGGGAGCTGTTTTTT
>TRBD2|-|TRBJ2-5|TRBV18
CASSPPTSGETQYF
TGTGCCAGCTCACCACCAACTAGCGGAGAGACCCAGTACTTC
>-|many|TRBJ2-7|TRBV3-1
CASSQDRRIDYEQYF
TGTGCCAGCAGCCAAGATAGACGAATTGACTACGAGCAGTACTTC